This T cell receptor (beta chain) was recorded in a study of blood T cell repertoires in COVID-19. At the level of the study: From the United States, Italy and Spain came samples of acute and convalescent COVID-19.

Only in-frame clones appear in the TCRdb table, and some are missing; sequencing was by immunoSEQ multiplex PCR. This repertoire shows about 74,000 clones, about 91% found once; its top ten account for about 7%. The germline V gene has CDR1 KGHDR and CDR2 SFDVKD. The CDR3 spans 16 residues. Trimming removed 5 bases at V and 0 bases at J, with 14 bases between. Sequenced sample: peripheral blood. The source of this sequence is a woman older than 75 with acute or convalescent COVID-19. The V call is TRBV24-1, the J call TRBJ2-3; a possible D gene is TRBD1 (7 bases). CDR3 bases: TGTGCCACCAGTGCTGGAGGGGGCAGTAGCACAGATACGCAGTATTTT. This codes for CATSAGGGSSTDTQYF.